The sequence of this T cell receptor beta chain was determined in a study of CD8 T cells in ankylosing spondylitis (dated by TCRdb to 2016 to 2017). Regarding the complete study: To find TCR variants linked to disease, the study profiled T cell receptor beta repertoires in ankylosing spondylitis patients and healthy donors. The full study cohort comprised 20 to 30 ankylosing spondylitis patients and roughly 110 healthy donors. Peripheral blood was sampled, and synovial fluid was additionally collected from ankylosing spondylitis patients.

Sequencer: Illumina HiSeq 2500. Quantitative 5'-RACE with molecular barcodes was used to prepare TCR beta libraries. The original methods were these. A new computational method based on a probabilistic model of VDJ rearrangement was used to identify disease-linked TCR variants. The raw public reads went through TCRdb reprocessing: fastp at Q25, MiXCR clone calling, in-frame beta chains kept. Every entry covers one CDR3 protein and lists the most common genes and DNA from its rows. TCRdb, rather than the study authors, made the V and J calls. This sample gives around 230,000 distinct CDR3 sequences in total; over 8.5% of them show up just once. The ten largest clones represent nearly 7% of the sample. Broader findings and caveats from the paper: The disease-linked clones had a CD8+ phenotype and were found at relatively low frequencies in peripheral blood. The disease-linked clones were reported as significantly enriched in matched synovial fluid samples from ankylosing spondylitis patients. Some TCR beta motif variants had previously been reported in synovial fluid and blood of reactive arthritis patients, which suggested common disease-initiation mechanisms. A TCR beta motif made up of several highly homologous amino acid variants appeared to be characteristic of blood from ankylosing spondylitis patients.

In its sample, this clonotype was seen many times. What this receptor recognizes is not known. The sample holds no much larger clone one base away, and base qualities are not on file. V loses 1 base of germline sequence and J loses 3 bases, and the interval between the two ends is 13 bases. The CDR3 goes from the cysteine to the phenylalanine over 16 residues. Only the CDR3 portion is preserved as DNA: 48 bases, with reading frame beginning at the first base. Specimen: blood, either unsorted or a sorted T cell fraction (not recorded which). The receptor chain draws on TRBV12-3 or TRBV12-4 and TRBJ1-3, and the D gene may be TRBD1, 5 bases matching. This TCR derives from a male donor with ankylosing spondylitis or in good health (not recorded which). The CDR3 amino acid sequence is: CASSLGWGEYGNTIYF. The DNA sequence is TGTGCCAGCAGTTTAGGATGGGGGGAGTATGGAAACACCATATATTTT.